This T cell receptor (beta chain) was sequenced for a study of cytomegalovirus exposure and HLA in healthy donors. General observations from the study: Despite most TCR sequences being rare, some public TCRs occurred in many donors.

This clone was seen just once. As yet, its antigen is unknown. The CDR3 runs 13 residues. V shed 5 bases, J shed 6 bases, and the junction held 3 bases outside the gene matches. CDR1 and CDR2 from the germline V gene are SGHTA and FQGTGA. Primers: 60 Vbeta forward and 13 Jbeta reverse. The data were produced by immunoSEQ multiplex PCR, yet TCRdb's version contains in-frame clones alone and is incomplete. The data hold 150,000 to 200,000 clones, with 65% to 90% observed a single time. The material sequenced was PBMCs. This clonotype was obtained from a woman aged 45-59 years in good health and CMV-seronegative. The chain has TRBV7-3 and TRBJ2-4; 8 nucleotides agree with TRBD1. CDR3 in amino acids: CASSPGTGNIQYF. DNA of the CDR3: TGTGCCAGCAGCCCCGGGACAGGAAACATTCAGTACTTC.